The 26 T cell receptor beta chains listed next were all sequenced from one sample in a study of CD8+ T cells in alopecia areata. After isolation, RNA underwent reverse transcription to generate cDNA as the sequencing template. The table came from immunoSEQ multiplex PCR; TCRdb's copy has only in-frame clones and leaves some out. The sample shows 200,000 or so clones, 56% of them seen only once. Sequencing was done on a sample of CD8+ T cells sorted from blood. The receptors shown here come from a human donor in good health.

This chain's CDR3 is CASSPPGRSWDTQYF. The CDR3 nucleotides read TGTGCCAGCAGCCCCCCCGGACGCTCGTGGGATACGCAGTATTTT. V and J are TRBV14 and TRBJ2-3; D unresolved. The V gene lost 4 bases and the J gene lost 6 bases, with 17 bases spanning the gap. CDR1 and CDR2 (germline): SGHDN, FVKESK. This CDR3 region has 15 residues. The full variable domain, completed using reference TRBV14 and TRBJ2-3, is EAGVTQFPSHSVIEKGQTVTLRCDPISGHDNLYWYRRVMGKEIKFLLHFVKESKQDESGMPNNRFLAERTGGTYSTLKVQPAELEDSGVYFCASSPPGRSWDTQYFGPGTRLTVL.

CDR3 sequence: CASSGPTGNTEAFF. DNA of the CDR3: TGTGCCAGCAGCGGGCCGACAGGGAACACTGAAGCTTTCTTT. J is TRBJ1-1 and V is TRBV7-6; D perhaps matches TRBD1 (6 bases). Trimming cost V 5 bases and J 1 base, with 11 bases left between them. The germline gives CDR1 SGHVS, CDR2 FNYEAQ. The CDR3 spans 14 residues.

CDR3 in DNA: TGCAGCGTTGAAGATACAGACCCCTACACTGAAGCTTTCTTT. Translation: CSVEDTDPYTEAFF. The chain links TRBV29-1 to TRBJ1-1; D is uncertain. Trimming stripped 0 bases from V and 3 bases from J, with 11 bases between. CDR1 and CDR2 (germline): SQVTM, ANQGSEA. The CDR3 extends over 14 amino acids.

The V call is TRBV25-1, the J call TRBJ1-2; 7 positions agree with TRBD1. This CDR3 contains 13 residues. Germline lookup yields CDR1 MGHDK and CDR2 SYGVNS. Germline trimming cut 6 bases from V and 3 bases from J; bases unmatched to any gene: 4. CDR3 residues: CASRDRVDYGYTF. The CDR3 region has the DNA TGTGCCAGCAGAGACAGGGTTGACTATGGCTACACCTTC.

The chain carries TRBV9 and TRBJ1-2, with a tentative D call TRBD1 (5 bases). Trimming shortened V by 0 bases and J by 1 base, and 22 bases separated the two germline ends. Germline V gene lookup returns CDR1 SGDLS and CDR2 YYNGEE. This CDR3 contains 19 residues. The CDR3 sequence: CASSVGDGGRPTINYGYTF. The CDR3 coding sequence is TGTGCCAGCAGCGTAGGGGATGGGGGACGGCCGACGATTAACTATGGCTACACCTTC.

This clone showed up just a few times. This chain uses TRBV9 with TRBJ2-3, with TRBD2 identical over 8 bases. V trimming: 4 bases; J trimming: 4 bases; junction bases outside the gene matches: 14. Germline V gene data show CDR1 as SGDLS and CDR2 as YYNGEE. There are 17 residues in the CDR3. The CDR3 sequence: CASSPRFERGWADTQYF. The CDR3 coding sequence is TGTGCCAGCAGCCCCCGCTTTGAGCGGGGGTGGGCAGATACGCAGTATTTT.

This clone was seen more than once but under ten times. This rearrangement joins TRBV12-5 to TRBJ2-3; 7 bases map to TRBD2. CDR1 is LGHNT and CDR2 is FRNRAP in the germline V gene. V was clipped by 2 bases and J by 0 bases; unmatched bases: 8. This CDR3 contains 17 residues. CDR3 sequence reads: CASGLSSAGPSTDTQYF. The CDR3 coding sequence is TGTGCTAGTGGTTTGTCGTCAGCGGGGCCTAGCACAGATACGCAGTATTTT. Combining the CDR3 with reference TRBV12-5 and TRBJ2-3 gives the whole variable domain DARVTQTPRHKVTEMGQEVTMRCQPILGHNTVFWYRQTMMQGLELLAYFRNRAPLDDSGMPKDRFSAEMPDATLATLKIQPSEPRDSAVYFCASGLSSAGPSTDTQYFGPGTRLTVL.

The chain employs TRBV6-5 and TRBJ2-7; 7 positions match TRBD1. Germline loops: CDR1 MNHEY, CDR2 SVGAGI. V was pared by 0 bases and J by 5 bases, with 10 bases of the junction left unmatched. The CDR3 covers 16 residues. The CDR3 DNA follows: TGTGCCAGCAGTTACTCGGGACCCGGGACAGTAGACGAGCAGTACTTC. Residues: CASSYSGPGTVDEQYF.

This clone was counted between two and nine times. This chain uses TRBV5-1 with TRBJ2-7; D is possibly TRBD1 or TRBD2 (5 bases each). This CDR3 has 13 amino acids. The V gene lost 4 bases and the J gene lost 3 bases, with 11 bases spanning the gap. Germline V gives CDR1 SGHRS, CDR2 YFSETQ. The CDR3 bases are TGCGCCAGCAGCACAGGACTGAACTACGAGCAGTACTTC. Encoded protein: CASSTGLNYEQYF.

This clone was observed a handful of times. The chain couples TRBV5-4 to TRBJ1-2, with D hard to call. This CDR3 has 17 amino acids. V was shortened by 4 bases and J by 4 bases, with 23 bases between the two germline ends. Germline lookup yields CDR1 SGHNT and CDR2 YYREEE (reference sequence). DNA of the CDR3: TGTGCCAGCAGCCCGGAGGGTAGCCACACACTGACCTATGGCTACACCTTC. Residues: CASSPEGSHTLTYGYTF.

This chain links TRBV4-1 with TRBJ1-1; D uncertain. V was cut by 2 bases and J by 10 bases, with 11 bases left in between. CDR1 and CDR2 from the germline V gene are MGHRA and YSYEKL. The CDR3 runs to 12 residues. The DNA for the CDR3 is TGCGCCAGCAGCCAACCGGGAGTAGCAGCTTTCTTT. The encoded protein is CASSQPGVAAFF.

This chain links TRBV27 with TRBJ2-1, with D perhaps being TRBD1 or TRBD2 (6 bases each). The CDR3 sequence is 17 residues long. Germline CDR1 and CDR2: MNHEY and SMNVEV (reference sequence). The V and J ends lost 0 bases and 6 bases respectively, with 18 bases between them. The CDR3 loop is CASSLSGGGGIANEQFF. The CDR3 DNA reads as TGTGCCAGCAGTTTATCAGGGGGAGGCGGGATTGCCAATGAGCAGTTCTTC.

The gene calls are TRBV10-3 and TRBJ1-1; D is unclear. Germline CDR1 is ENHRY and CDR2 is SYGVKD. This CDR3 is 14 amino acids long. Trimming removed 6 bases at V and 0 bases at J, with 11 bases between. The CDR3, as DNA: TGTGCCATCAGCGTGGATCAGATGAACACTGAAGCTTTCTTT. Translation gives CAISVDQMNTEAFF.

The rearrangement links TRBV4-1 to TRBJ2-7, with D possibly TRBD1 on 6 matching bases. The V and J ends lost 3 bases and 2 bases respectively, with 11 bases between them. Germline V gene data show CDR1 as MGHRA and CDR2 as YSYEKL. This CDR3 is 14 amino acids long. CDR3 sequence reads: CASSHTGTPYEQYF. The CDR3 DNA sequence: TGCGCCAGCAGCCACACAGGGACCCCCTACGAGCAGTACTTC.

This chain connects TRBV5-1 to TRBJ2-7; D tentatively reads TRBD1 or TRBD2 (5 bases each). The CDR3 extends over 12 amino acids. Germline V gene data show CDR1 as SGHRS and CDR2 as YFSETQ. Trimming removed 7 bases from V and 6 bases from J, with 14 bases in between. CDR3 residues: CASLNVGVEQYF. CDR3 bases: TGCGCCAGCCTCAATGTGGGGGTCGAGCAGTACTTC. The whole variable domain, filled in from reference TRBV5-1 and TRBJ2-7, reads KAGVTQTPRYLIKTRGQQVTLSCSPISGHRSVSWYQQTPGQGLQFLFEYFSETQRNKGNFPGRFSGRQFSNSRSEMNVSTLELGDSALYLCASLNVGVEQYFGPGTRLTVT.

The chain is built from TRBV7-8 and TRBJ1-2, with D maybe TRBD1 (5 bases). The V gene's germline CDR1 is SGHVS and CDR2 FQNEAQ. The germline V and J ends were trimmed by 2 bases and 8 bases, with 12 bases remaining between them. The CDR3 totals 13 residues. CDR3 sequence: CASSLSTVNGYTF. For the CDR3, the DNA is TGTGCCAGCAGCTTATCGACAGTTAACGGCTACACCTTC.

CDR3 amino acids: CASSPGTAQPQHF. The CDR3, as DNA: TGTGCCAGCAGTCCCGGGACAGCCCAGCCCCAGCATTTT. The J gene is TRBJ1-5, the V gene TRBV6-5, with TRBD1 matching over 7 bases. The length of the CDR3 is 13 residues. CDR1 and CDR2 (germline): MNHEY, SVGAGI. The V segment lost 5 bases and the J segment 7 bases; nucleotides outside the gene matches: 5.

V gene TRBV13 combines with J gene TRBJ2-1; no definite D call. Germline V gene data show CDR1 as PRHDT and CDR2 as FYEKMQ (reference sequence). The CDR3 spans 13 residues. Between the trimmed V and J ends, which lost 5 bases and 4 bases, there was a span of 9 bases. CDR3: CASSRSDYNEQFF. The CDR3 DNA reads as TGTGCCAGCAGCCGGTCAGATTACAATGAGCAGTTCTTC.

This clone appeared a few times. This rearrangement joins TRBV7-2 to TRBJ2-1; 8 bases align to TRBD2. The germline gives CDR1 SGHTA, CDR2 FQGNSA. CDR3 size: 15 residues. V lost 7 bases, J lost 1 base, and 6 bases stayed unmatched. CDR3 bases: TGTGCCAGCAATCCAAGCGGGGGATCCTACAATGAGCAGTTCTTC. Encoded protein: CASNPSGGSYNEQFF.

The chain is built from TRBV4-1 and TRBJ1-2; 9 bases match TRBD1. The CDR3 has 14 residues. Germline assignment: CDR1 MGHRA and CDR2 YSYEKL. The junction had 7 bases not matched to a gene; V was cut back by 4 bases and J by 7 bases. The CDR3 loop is CASSPGQGTGGYTF. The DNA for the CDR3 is TGCGCCAGCAGCCCCGGACAGGGGACAGGTGGCTACACCTTC.

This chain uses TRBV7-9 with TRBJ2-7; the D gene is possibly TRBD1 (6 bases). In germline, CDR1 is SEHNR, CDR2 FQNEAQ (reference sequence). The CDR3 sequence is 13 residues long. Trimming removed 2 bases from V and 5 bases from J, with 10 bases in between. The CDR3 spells CASSLTGFDEQYF. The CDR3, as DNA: TGTGCCAGCAGCTTAACAGGGTTTGACGAGCAGTACTTC.

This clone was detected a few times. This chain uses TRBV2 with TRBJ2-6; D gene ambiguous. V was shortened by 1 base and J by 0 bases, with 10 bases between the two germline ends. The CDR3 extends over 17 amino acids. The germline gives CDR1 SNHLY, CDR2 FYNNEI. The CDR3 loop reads CASSEVEAISGANVLTF. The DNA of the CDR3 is TGTGCCAGCAGTGAAGTTGAGGCAATCTCTGGGGCCAACGTCCTGACTTTC.

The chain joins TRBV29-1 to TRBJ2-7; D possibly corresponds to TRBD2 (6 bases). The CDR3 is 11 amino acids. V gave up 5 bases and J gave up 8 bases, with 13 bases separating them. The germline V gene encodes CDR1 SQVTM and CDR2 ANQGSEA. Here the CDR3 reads CSVSGGIQQYF. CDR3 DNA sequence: TGCAGCGTTTCTGGCGGGATCCAGCAGTACTTC.

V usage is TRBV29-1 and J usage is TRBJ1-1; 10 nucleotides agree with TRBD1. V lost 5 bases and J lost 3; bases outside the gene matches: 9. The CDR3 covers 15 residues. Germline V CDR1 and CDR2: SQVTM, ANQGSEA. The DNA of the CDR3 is TGCAGCGTTACACGGACAGGGGGAAAGGACACTGAAGCTTTCTTT. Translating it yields CSVTRTGGKDTEAFF.

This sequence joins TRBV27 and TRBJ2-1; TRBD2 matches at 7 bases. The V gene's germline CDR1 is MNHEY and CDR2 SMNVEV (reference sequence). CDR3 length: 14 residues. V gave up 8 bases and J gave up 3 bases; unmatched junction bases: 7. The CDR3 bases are TGTGCCAGCTCTAACGGGGGGAACTACAATGAGCAGTTCTTC. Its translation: CASSNGGNYNEQFF.

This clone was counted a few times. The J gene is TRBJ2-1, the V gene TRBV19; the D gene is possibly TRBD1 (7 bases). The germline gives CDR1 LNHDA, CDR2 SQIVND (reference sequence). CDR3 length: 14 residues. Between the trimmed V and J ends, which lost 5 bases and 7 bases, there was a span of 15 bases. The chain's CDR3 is CASSGQAGYNEQFF. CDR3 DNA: TGTGCCAGTAGTGGACAGGCGGGATATAATGAGCAGTTCTTC.